This T cell receptor beta chain is from a study of tumor and adjacent non-tumor tissue in lung cancer. The study, taken as a whole, reports: Top 100 clones took a larger repertoire share in normal lung. Tumor TCR diversity, when higher, was linked to shorter survival.

The CDR3 contains 16 residues. CDR1 SGHAT and CDR2 FQDESV come from the germline V gene (reference sequence). The library came from three nested PCR rounds adapted from ARM-PCR protocols. TCRdb recomputed calls from the multiplex PCR reads with MiXCR, one row per CDR3 protein. The sample gives 100,000 or so distinct CDR3 sequences, about 60% of which show up once; roughly a fifth is in the top ten. With respect to this clonotype: What it recognizes is unknown.

This sample's RNA came from whole unsorted tissue. Distant lung tissue was collected more than 3 cm away from the tumor edge. Between August and November 2014, newly diagnosed, chemotherapy-naive lung cancer patients underwent thoracic surgery in China. Sample: distant non-tumor lung tissue. The TCR comes from a man younger than 40 with non-small cell lung cancer. The V gene is TRBV11-1, the J gene TRBJ2-4, with D maybe TRBD1 (5 bases). The DNA for the CDR3 is TGTATCAACACCCACTCAGGCAGGGCGACCAAAAACATTCAGTACTTC. It translates to CINTHSGRATKNIQYF.